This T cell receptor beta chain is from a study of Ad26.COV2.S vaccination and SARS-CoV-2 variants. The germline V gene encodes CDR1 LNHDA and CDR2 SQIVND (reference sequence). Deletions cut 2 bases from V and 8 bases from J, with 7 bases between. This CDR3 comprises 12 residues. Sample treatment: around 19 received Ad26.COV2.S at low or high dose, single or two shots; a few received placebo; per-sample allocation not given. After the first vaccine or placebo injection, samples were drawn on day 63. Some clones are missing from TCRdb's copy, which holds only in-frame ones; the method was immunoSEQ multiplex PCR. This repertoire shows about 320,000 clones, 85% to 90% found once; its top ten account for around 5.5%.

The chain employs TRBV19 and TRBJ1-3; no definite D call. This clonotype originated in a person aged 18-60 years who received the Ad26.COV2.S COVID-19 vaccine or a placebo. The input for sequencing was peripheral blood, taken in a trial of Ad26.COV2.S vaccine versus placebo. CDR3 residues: CASSINGDTIYF. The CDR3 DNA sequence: TGTGCCAGTAGTATAAACGGGGACACCATATATTTT.